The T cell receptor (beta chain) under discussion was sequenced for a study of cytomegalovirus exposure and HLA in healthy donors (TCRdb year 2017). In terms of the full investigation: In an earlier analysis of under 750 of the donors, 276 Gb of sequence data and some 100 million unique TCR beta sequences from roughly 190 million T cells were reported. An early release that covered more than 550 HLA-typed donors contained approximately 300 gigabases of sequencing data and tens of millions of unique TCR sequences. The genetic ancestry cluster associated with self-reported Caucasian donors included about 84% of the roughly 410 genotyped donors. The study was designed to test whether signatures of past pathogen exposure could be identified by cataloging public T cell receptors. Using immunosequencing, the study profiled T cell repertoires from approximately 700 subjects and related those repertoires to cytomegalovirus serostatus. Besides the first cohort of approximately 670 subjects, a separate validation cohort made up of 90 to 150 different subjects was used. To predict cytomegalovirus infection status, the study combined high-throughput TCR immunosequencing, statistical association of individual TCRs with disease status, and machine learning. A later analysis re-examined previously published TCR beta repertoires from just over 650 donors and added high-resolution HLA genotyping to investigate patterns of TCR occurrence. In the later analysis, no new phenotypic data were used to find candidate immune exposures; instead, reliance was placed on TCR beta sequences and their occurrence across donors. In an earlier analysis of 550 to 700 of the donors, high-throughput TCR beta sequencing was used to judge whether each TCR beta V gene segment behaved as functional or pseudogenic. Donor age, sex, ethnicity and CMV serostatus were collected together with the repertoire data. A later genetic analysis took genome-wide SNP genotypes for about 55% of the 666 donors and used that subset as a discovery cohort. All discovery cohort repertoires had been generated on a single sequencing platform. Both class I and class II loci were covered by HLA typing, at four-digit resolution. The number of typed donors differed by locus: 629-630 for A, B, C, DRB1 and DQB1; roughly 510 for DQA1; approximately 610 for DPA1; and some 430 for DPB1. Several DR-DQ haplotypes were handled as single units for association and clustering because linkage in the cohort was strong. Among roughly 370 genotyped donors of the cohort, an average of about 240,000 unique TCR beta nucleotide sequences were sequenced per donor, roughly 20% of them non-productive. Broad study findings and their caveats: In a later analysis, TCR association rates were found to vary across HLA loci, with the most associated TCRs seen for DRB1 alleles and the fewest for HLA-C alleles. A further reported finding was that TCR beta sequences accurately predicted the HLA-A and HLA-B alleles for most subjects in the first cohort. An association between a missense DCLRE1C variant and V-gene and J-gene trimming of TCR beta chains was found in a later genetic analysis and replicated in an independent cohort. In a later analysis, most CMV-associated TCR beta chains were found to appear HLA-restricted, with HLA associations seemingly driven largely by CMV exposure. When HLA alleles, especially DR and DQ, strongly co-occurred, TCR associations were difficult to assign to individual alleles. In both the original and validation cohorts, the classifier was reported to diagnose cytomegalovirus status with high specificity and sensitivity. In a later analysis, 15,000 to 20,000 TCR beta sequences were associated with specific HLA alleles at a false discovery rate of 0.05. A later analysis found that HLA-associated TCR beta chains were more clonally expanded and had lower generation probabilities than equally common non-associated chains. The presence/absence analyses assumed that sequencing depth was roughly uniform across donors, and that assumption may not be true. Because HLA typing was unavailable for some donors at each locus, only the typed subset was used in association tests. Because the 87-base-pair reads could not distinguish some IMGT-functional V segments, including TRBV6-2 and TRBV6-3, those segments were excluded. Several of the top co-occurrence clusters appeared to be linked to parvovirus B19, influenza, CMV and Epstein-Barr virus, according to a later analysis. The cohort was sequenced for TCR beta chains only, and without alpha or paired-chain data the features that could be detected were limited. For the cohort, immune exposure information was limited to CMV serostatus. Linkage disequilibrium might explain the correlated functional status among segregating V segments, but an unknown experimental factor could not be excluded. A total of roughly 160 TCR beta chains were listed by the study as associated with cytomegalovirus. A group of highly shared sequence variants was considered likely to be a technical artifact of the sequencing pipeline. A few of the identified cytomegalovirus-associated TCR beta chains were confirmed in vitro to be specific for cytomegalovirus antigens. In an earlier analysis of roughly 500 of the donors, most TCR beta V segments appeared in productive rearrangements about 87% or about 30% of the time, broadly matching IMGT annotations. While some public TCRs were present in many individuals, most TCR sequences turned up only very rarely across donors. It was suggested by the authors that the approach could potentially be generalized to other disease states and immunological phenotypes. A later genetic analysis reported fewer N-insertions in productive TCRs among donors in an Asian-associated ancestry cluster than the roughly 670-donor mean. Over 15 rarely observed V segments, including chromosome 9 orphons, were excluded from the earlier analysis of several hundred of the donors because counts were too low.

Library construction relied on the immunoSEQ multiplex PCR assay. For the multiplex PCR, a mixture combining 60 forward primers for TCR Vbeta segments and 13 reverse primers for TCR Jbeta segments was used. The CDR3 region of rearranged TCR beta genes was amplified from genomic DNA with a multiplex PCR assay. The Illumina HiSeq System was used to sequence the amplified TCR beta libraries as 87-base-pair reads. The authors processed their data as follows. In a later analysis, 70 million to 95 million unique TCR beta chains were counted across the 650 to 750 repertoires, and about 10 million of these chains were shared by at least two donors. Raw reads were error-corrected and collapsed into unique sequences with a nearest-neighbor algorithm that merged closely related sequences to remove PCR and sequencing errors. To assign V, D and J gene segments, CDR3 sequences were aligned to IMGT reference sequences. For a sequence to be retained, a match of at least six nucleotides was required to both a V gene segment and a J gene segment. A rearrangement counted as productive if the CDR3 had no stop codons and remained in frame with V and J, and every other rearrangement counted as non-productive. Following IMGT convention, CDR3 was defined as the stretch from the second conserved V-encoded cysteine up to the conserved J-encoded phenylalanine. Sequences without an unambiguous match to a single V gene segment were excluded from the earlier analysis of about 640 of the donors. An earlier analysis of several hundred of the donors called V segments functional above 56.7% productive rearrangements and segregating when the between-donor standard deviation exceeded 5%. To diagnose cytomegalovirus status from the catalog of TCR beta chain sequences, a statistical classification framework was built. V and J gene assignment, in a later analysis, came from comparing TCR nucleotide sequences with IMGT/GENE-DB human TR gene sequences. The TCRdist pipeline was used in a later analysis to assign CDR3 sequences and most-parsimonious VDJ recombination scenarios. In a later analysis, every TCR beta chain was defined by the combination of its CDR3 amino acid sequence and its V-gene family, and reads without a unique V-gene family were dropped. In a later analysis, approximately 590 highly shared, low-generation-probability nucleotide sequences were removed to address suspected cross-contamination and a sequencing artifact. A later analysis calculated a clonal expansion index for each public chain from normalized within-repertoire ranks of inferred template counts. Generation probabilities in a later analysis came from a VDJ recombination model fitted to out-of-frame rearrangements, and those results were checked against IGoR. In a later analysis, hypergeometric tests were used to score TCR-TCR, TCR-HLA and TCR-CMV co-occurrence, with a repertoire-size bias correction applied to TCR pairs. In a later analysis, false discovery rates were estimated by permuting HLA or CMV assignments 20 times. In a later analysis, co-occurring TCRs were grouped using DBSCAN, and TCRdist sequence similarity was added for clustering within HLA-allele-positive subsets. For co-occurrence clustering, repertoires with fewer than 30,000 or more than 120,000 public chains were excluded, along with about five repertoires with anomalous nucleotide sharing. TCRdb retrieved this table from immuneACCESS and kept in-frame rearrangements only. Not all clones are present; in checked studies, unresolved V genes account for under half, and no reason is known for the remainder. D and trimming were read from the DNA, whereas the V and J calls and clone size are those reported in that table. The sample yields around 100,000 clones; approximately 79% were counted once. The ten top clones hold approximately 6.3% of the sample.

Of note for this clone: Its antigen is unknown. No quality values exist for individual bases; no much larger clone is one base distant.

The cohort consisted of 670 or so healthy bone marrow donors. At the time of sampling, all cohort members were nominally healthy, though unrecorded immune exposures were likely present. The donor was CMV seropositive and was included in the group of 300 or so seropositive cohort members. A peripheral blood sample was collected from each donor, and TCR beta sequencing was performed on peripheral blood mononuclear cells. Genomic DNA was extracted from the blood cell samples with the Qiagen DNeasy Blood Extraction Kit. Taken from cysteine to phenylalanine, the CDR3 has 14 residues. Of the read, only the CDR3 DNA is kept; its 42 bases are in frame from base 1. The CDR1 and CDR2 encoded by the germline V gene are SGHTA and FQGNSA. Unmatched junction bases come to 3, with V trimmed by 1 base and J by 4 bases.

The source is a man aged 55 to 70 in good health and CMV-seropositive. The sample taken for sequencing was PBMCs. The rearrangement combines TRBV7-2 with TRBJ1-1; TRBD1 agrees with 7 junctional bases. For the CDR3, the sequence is CASSLVTGATEAFF. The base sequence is TGTGCCAGCAGCTTAGTTACAGGGGCCACTGAAGCTTTCTTT.